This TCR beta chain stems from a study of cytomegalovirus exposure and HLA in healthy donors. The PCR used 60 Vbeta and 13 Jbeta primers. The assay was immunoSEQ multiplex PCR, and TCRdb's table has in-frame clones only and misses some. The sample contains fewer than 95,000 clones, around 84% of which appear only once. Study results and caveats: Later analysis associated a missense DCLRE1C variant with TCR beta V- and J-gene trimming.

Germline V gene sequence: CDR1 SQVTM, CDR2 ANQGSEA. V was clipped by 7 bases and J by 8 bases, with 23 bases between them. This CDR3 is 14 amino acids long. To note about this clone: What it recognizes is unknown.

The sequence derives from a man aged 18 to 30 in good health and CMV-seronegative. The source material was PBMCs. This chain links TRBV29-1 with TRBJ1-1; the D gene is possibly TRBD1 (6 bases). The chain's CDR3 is CSADTDRPGGEAFF. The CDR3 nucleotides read TGCAGCGCCGACACAGACAGGCCGGGGGGGGAAGCTTTCTTT.